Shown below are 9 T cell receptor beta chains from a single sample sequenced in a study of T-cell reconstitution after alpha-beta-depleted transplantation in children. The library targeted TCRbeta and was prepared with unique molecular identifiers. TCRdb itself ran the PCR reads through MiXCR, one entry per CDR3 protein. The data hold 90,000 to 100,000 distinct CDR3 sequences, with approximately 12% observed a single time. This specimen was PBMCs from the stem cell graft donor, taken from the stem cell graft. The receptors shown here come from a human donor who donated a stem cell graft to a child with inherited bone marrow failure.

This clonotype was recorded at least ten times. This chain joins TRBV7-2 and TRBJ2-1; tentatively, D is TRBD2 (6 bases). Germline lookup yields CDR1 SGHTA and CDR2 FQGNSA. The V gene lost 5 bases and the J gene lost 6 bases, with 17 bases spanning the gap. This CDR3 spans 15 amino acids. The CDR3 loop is CASSGTSGPFNEQFF. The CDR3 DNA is TGTGCCAGCAGCGGGACCAGCGGGCCCTTCAATGAGCAGTTCTTC.

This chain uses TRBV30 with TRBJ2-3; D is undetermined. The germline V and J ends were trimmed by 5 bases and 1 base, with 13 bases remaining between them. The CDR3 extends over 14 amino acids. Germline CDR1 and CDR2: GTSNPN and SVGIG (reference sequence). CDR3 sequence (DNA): TGTGCCTGGTTTGCCCCGACGGGCACAGATACGCAGTATTTT. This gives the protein CAWFAPTGTDTQYF. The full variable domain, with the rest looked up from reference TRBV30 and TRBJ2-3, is SQTIHQWPATLVQPVGSPLSLECTVEGTSNPNLYWYRQAAGRGLQLLFYSVGIGQISSEVPQNLSASRPQDRQFILSSKKLLLSDSGFYLCAWFAPTGTDTQYFGPGTRLTVL.

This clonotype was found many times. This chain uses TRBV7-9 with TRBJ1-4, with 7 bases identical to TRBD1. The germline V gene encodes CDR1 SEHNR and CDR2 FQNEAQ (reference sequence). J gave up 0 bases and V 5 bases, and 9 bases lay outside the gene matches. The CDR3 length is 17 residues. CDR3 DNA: TGTGCCAGCAGCCAGGGACAGACTCGGGCAACTAATGAAAAACTGTTTTTT. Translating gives CASSQGQTRATNEKLFF. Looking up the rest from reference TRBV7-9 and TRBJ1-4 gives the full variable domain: DTGVSQNPRHKITKRGQNVTFRCDPISEHNRLYWYRQTLGQGPEFLTYFQNEAQLEKSRLLSDRFSAERPKGSFSTLEIQRTEQGDSAMYLCASSQGQTRATNEKLFFGSGTQLSVL.

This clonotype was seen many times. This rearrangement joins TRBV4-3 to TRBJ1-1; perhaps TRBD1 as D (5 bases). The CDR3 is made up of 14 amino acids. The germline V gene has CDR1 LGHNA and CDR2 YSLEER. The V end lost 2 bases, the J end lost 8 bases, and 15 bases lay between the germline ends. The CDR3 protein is CASSQLPRGEEAFF. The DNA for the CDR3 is TGCGCCAGCAGCCAACTCCCCAGAGGGGAAGAAGCTTTCTTT.

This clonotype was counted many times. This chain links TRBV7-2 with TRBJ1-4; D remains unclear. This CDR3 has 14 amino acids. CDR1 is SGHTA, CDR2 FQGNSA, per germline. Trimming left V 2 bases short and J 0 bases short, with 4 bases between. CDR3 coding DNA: TGTGCCAGCAGCTTATACCCAACTAATGAAAAACTGTTTTTT. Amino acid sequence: CASSLYPTNEKLFF.

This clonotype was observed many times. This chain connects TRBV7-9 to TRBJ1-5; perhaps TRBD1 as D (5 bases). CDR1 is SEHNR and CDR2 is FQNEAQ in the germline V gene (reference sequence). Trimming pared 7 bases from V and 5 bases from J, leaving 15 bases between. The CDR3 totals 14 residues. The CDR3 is CASTNSGVDQPQHF. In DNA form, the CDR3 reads TGTGCCAGCACCAACTCGGGGGTCGATCAGCCCCAGCATTTT. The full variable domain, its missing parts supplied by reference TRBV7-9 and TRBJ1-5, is DTGVSQNPRHKITKRGQNVTFRCDPISEHNRLYWYRQTLGQGPEFLTYFQNEAQLEKSRLLSDRFSAERPKGSFSTLEIQRTEQGDSAMYLCASTNSGVDQPQHFGDGTRLSIL.

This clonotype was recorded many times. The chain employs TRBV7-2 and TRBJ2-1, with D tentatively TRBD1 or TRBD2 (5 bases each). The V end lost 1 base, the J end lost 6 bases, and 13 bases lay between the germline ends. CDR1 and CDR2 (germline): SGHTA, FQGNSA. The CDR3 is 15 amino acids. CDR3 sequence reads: CASSLVVRAGNEQFF. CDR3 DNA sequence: TGTGCCAGCAGCTTAGTGGTCAGGGCGGGCAATGAGCAGTTCTTC.

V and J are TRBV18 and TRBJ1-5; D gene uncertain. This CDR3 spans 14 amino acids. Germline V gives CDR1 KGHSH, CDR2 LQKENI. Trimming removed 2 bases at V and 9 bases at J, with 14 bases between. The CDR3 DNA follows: TGTGCCAGCTCACCAAAGGACCCAGGTGGGCCCCAGCATTTT. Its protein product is CASSPKDPGGPQHF.

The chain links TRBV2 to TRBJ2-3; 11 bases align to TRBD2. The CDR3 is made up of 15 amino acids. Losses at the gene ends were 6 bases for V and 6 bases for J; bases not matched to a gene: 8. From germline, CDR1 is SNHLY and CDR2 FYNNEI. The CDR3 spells CASSPRGTSGDTQYF. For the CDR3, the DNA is TGTGCCAGCAGCCCCCGCGGGACTAGCGGTGATACGCAGTATTTT.